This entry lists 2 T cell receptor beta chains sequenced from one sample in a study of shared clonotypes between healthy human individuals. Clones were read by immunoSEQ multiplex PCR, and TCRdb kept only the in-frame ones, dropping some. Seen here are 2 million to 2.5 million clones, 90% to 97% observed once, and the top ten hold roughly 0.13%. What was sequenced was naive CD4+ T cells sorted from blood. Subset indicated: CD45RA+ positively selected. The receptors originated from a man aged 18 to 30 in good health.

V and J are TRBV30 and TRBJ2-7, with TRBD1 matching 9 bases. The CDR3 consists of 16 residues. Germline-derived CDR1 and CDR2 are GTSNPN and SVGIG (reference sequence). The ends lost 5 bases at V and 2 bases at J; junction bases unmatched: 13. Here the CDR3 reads CAWGKPPGQGAYEQYF. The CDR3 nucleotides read TGTGCCTGGGGAAAACCTCCGGGACAGGGCGCCTACGAGCAGTACTTC.

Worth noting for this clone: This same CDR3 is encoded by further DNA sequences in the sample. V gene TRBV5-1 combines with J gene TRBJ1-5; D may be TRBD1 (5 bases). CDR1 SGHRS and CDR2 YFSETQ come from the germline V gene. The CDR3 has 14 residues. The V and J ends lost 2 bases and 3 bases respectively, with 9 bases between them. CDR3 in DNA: TGCGCCAGCAGCTTCGGGGCAGACAATCAGCCCCAGCATTTT. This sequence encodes CASSFGADNQPQHF.